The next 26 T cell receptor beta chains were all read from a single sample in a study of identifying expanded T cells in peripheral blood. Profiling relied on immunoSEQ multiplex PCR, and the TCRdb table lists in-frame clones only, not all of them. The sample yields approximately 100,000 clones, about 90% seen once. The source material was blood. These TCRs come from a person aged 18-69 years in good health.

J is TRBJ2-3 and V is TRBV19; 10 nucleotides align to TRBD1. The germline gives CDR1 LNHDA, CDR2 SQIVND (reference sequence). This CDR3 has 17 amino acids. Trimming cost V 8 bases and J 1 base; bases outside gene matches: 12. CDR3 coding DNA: TGTGCCAGTTCCGGGACAGGGGATATTGGGGGCACAGATACGCAGTATTTT. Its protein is CASSGTGDIGGTDTQYF.

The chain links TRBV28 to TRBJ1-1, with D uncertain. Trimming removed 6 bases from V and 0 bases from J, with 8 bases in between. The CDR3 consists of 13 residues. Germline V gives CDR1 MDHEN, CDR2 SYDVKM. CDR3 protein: CASSGPLNTEAFF. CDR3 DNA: TGTGCCAGCAGCGGGCCCTTGAACACTGAAGCTTTCTTT.

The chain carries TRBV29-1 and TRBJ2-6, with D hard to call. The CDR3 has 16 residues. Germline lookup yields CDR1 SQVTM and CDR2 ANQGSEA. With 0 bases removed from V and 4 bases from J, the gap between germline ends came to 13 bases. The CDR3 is CSVEDPPASGANVLTF. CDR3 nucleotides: TGCAGCGTTGAAGATCCCCCGGCGTCGGGGGCCAACGTCCTGACTTTC.

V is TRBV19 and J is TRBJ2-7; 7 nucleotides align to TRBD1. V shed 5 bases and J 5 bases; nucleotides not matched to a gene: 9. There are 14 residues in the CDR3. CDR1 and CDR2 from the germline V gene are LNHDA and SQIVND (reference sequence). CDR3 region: CASSLHRGVDEQYF. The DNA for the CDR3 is TGTGCCAGTAGTCTGCACAGGGGCGTCGACGAGCAGTACTTC.

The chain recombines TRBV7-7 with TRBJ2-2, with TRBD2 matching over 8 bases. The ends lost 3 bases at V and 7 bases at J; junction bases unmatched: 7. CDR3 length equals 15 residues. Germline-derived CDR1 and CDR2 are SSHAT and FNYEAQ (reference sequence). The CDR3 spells CASSFPDGGDGELFF. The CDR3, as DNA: TGTGCCAGCAGCTTCCCGGACGGGGGGGACGGGGAGCTGTTTTTT.

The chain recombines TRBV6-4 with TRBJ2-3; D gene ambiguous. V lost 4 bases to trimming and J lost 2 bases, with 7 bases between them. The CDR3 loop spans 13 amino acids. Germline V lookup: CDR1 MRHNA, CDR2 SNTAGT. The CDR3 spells CASSGGDTDTQYF. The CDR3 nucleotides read TGTGCCAGCAGTGGTGGGGACACAGATACGCAGTATTTT.

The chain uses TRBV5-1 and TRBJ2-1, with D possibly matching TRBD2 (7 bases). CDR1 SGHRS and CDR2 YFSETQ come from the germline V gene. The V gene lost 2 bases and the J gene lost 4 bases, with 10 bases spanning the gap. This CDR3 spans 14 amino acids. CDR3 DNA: TGCGCCAGCAGCTTTGGGGGGGCTTACAATGAGCAGTTCTTC. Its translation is CASSFGGAYNEQFF.

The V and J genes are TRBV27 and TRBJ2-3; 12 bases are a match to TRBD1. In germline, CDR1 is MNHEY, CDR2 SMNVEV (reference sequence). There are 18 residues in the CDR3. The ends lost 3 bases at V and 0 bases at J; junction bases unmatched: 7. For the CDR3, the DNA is TGTGCCAGCAGTTTCCTGGGGGGACAGGGGGCTAGCACAGATACGCAGTATTTT. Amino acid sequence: CASSFLGGQGASTDTQYF.

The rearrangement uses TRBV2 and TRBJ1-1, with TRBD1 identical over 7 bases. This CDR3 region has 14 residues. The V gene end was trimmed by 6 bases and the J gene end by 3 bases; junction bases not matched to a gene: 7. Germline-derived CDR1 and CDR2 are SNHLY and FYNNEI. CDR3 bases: TGTGCCAGCAGCATAGGGGGCACGGACACTGAAGCTTTCTTT. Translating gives CASSIGGTDTEAFF.

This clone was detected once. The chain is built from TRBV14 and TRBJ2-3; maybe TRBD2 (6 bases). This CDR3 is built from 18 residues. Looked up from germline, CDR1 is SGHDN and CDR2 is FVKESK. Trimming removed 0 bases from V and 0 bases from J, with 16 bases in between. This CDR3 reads CASSQDLEGGGSTDTQYF. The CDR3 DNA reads TGTGCCAGCAGCCAAGATCTCGAGGGCGGAGGGAGCACAGATACGCAGTATTTT.

CDR3 DNA sequence: TGTGCCAGCAGTTACGACAGGGAGTATTTT. Amino acid sequence: CASSYDREYF. The J gene is TRBJ2-3, the V gene TRBV2; TRBD1 matches at 7 bases. The germline CDR1 and CDR2 sequences are SNHLY and FYNNEI. With 5 bases clipped from V and 13 bases from J, the junction kept 3 bases outside the gene matches. The CDR3 contains 10 residues.

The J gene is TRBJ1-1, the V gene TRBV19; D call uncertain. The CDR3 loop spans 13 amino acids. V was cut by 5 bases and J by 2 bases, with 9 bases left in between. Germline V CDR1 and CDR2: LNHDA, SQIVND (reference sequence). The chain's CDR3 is CASSSDDNTEAFF. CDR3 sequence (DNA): TGTGCCAGTAGTTCAGATGATAACACTGAAGCTTTCTTT. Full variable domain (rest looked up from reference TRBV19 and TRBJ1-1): DGGITQSPKYLFRKEGQNVTLSCEQNLNHDAMYWYRQDPGQGLRLIYYSQIVNDFQKGDIAEGYSVSREKKESFPLTVTSAQKNPTAFYLCASSSDDNTEAFFGQGTRLTVV.

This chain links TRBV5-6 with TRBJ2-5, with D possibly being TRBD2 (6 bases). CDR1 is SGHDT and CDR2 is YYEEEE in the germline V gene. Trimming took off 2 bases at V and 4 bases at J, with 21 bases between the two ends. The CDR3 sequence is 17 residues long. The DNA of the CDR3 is TGTGCCAGCAGCTTAGGTAGCGGAACTATTAGGGGAGAGACCCAGTACTTC. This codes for CASSLGSGTIRGETQYF.

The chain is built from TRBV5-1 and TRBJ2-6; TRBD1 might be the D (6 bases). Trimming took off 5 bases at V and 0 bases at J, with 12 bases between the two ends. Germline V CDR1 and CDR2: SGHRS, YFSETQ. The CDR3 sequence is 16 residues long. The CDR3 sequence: CASRSTGGSGANVLTF. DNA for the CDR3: TGCGCCAGCAGGTCGACAGGAGGCTCTGGGGCCAACGTCCTGACTTTC.

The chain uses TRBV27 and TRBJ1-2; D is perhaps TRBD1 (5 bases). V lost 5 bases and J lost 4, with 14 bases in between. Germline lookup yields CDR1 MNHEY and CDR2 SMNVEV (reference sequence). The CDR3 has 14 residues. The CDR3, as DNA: TGTGCCAGCAGTGAAAACAGGATTAGCTATGGCTACACCTTC. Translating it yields CASSENRISYGYTF.

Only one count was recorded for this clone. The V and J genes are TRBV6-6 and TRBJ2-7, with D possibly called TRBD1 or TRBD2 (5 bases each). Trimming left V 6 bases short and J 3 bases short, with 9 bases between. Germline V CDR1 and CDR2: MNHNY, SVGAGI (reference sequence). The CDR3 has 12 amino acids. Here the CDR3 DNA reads TGTGCCAGCAGACGGGACCTCTACGAGCAGTACTTC. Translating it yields CASRRDLYEQYF.

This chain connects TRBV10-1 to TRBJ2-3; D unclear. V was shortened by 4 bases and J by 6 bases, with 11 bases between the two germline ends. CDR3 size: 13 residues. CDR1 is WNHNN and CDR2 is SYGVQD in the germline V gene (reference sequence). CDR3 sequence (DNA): TGCGCCAGCAGTGGGATAGGAAGGGATACGCAGTATTTT. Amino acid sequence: CASSGIGRDTQYF.

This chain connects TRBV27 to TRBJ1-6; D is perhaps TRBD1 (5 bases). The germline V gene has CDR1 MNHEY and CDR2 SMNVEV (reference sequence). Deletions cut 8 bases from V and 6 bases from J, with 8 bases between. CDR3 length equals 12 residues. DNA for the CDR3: TGTGCCAGCCAGGGAGGTAATTCACCCCTCCACTTT. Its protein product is CASQGGNSPLHF.

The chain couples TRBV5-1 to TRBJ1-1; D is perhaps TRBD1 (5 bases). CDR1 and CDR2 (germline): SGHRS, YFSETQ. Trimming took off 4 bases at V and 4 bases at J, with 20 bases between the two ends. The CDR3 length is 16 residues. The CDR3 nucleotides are TGCGCCAGCAGCACTACAGGCGGCACAAACCCCACTGAAGCTTTCTTT. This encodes CASSTTGGTNPTEAFF.

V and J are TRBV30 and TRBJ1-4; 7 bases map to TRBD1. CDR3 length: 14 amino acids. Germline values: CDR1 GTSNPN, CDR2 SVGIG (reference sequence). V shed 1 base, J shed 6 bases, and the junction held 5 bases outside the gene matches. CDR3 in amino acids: CAWSGTGGYEKLFF. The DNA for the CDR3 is TGTGCCTGGAGTGGGACAGGAGGGTATGAAAAACTGTTTTTT.

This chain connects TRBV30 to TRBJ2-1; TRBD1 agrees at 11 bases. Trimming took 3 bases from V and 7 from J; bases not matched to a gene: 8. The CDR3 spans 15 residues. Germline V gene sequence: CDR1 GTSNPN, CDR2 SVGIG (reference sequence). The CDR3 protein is CAWSFYGQGANEQFF. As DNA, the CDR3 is TGTGCCTGGAGCTTTTATGGACAGGGGGCAAATGAGCAGTTCTTC.

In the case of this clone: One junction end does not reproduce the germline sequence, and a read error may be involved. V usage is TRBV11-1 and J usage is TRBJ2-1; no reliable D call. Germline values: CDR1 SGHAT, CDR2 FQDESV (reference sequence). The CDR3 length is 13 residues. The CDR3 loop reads CASSLSVYNEQFF. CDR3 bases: TGTGCCAGCAGCTTAAGTGTGTACAACGAGCAGTTCTTC. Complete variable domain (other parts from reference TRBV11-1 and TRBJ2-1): EAEVAQSPRYKITEKSQAVAFWCDPISGHATLYWYRQILGQGPELLVQFQDESVVDDSQLPKDRFSAERLKGVDSTLKIQPAELGDSAMYLCASSLSVYNEQFFGPGTRLTVL.

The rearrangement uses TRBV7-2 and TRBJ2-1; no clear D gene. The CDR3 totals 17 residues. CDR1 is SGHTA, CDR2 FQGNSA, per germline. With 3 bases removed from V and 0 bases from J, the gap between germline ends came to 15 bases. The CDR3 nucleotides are TGTGCCAGCAGCTTCCGTTCACCACAAAGCTCCTACAATGAGCAGTTCTTC. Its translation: CASSFRSPQSSYNEQFF.

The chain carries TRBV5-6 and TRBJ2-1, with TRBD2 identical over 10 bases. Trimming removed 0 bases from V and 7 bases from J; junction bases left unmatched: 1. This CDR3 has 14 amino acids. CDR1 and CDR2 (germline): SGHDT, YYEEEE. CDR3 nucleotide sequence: TGTGCCAGCAGCTTGGGACTAGCGGGTAATGAGCAGTTCTTC. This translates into CASSLGLAGNEQFF.

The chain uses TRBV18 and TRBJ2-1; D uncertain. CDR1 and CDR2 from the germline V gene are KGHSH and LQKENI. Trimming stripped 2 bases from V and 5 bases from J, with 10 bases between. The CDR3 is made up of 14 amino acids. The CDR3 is CASSPNSGDNEQFF. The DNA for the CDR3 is TGTGCCAGCTCACCAAACTCAGGAGACAATGAGCAGTTCTTC.

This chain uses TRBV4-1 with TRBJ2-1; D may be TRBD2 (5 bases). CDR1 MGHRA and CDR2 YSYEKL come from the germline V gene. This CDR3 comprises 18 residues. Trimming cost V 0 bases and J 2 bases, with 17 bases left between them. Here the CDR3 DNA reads TGCGCCAGCAGCCAAGATGTTGGGATAGCGAGCGCCTACAATGAGCAGTTCTTC. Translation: CASSQDVGIASAYNEQFF.